One sample yielded the 15 T cell receptor beta chains listed below, sequenced in a study of T cell clusters in autoimmune cytopenias. One tube held mixed TRB-A and TRB-B primer pools for touch-down PCR. From the multiplex PCR reads, TCRdb lists one entry per CDR3 protein and no DNA. The sample's table shows 4,500 to 7,000 distinct CDR3 sequences. Some 38,000 genome equivalents of blood DNA were amplified for TRB. Sequencing used peripheral blood. All receptors derive from a human donor with an autoimmune cytopenia or autoimmune hepatitis (not recorded which).

Measured by frequency, this clonotype is medium-sized. The genes are TRBV18 and TRBJ1-1; without DNA, the TCRdb call of TRBD1 cannot be checked. This CDR3 has 12 residues. Germline CDR1 reads KGHSH; CDR2 reads LQKENI. The chain's CDR3 is CASSSGQGEAFF.

The V gene is TRBV14, the J gene TRBJ1-2; TCRdb reports TRBD1, a call that lacks DNA to check it against. CDR3 length: 13 amino acids. Germline loops: CDR1 SGHDN, CDR2 FVKESK. CDR3 residues: CASSQARGYGYTF.

The chain employs TRBV10-1 and TRBJ2-7; the D gene TCRdb calls, TRBD1, cannot be checked with no DNA. CDR1 and CDR2 (germline): WNHNN, SYGVQD (reference sequence). The CDR3 sequence is 15 residues long. CDR3 protein: CASSEPGRGLNEQYF.

In terms of frequency, this clonotype is medium-sized. The CDR3 sequence is CASSLSDTQYF. The rearrangement joins TRBV5-1 to TRBJ2-3. Germline CDR1 reads SGHRS; CDR2 reads YFSETQ. There are 11 residues in the CDR3. Variable domain in full (rest from reference TRBV5-1 and TRBJ2-3): KAGVTQTPRYLIKTRGQQVTLSCSPISGHRSVSWYQQTPGQGLQFLFEYFSETQRNKGNFPGRFSGRQFSNSRSEMNVSTLELGDSALYLCASSLSDTQYFGPGTRLTVL.

This clonotype is classed as medium-sized by frequency. This chain joins TRBV19 and TRBJ2-1; checking the TCRdb D call of TRBD1 is not possible without DNA. The CDR3 contains 16 residues. Germline CDR1 and CDR2: LNHDA and SQIVND (reference sequence). CDR3 region: CASSNRGSIPYNEQFF.

This chain uses TRBV6-5 with TRBJ2-1; absent DNA, TCRdb's TRBD2 call cannot be checked. The CDR3 totals 14 residues. The germline CDR1 and CDR2 sequences are MNHEY and SVGAGI. CDR3 protein: CATEAGGSYNEQFF.

This clonotype counts as medium-sized by frequency. The chain links TRBV19 to TRBJ1-5. Germline assignment: CDR1 LNHDA and CDR2 SQIVND (reference sequence). The CDR3 loop spans 12 amino acids. CDR3 loop: CASKIGNQPQHF.

V usage is TRBV5-4 and J usage is TRBJ2-7; TCRdb designates TRBD1, a call that cannot be tested without DNA. Germline loops: CDR1 SGHNT, CDR2 YYREEE (reference sequence). There are 15 residues in the CDR3. This CDR3 reads CASSLYGGGGYEQYF.

According to its frequency, this clonotype is medium-sized. The CDR3 region is CSVCRVTLNTEAFF. The chain carries TRBV29-1 and TRBJ1-1; TCRdb gives TRBD1 as the D gene, but with no DNA this cannot be confirmed. The V gene's germline CDR1 is SQVTM and CDR2 ANQGSEA. The CDR3 is made up of 14 amino acids.

V is TRBV28 and J is TRBJ2-1; checking the TCRdb D call of TRBD2 is not possible without DNA. Germline V gene data show CDR1 as MDHEN and CDR2 as SYDVKM. This CDR3 has 18 residues. The CDR3 loop is CASSFPKTSGNAGNEQFF.

V gene TRBV20-1 combines with J gene TRBJ2-3. This CDR3 spans 12 amino acids. Germline V gene sequence: CDR1 DFQATT, CDR2 SNEGSKA (reference sequence). The CDR3 here is CSARGDTDTQYF.

This clonotype registers medium-sized (0.01 to 0.1%) by frequency. The rearrangement joins TRBV7-6 to TRBJ1-4; TCRdb's D call of TRBD1 is untestable without DNA. The germline gives CDR1 SGHVS, CDR2 FNYEAQ. The CDR3 length is 12 residues. CDR3: CASSAGGSGLFF.

Considering frequency, this clonotype is medium-sized (0.01 to 0.1%). V is TRBV30 and J is TRBJ2-2. Germline V gene lookup returns CDR1 GTSNPN and CDR2 SVGIG (reference sequence). CDR3 length: 12 residues. CDR3 loop: CAWRGQTGELFF.

This clonotype is labeled medium-sized based on frequency. The chain links TRBV10-3 to TRBJ2-7; the D gene TCRdb calls, TRBD1, cannot be checked with no DNA. The CDR3 sequence is 13 residues long. Per germline, CDR1 ENHRY and CDR2 SYGVKD. The chain's CDR3 is CAISELGAGEQYF.

Its frequency marks this clonotype as medium-sized. The rearrangement uses TRBV12-3 or TRBV12-4 and TRBJ1-3. CDR3 length equals 14 residues. This chain's CDR3 is CASSLTSVGNTIYF.